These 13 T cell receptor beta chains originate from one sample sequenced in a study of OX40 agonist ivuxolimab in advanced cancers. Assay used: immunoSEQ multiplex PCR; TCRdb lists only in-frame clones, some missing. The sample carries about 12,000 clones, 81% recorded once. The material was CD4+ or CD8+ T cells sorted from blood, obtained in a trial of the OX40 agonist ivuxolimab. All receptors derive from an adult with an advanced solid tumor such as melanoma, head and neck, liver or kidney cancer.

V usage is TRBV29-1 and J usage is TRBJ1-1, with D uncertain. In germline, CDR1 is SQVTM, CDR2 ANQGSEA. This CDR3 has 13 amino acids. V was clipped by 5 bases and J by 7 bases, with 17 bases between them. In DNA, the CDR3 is TGCAGCGTTATAGGGCTAACCTCCCTTGAAGCTTTCTTT. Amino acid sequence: CSVIGLTSLEAFF.

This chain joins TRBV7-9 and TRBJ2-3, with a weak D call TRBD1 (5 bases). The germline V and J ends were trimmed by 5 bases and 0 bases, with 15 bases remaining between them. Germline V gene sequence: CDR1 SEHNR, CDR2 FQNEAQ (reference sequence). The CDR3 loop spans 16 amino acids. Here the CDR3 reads CASSRLTGASTDTQYF. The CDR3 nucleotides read TGTGCCAGCAGCCGACTCACTGGGGCCAGCACAGATACGCAGTATTTT.

The CDR3: CASSSREAKTYEQYF. CDR3 bases: TGTGCCAGCTCATCGAGGGAGGCAAAAACCTACGAGCAGTACTTC. The gene calls are TRBV18 and TRBJ2-7; D is perhaps TRBD2 (6 bases). Germline CDR1 and CDR2: KGHSH and LQKENI. Between the trimmed V and J ends, which lost 5 bases and 2 bases, there was a span of 16 bases. The CDR3 spans 15 residues.

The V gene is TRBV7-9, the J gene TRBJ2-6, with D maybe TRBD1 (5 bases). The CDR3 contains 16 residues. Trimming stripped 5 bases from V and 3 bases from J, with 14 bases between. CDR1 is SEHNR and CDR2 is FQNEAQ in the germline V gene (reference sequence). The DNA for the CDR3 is TGTGCCAGCAGCCGGAACCAGGGTAATGGGGCCAACGTCCTGACTTTC. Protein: CASSRNQGNGANVLTF. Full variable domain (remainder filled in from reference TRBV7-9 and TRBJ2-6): DTGVSQNPRHKITKRGQNVTFRCDPISEHNRLYWYRQTLGQGPEFLTYFQNEAQLEKSRLLSDRFSAERPKGSFSTLEIQRTEQGDSAMYLCASSRNQGNGANVLTFGAGSRLTVL.

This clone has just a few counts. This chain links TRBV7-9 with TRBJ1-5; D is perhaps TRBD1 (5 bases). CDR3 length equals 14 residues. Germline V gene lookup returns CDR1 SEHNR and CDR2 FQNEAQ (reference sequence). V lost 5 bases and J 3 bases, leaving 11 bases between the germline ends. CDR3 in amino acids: CASSTAGSNQPQHF. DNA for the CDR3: TGTGCCAGCAGCACCGCAGGGTCCAATCAGCCCCAGCATTTT.

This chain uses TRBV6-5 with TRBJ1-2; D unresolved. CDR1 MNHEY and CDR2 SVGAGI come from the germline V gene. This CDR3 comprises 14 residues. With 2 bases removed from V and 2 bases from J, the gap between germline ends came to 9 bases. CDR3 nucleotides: TGTGCCAGCAGTTACAGTCACGTAAACTATGGCTACACCTTC. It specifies CASSYSHVNYGYTF.

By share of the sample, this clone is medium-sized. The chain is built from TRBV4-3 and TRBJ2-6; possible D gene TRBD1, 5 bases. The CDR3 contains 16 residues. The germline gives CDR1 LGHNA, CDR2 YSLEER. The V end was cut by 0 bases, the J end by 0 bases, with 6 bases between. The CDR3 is CASSQDGHSGANVLTF. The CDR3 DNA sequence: TGCGCCAGCAGCCAAGATGGACACTCTGGGGCCAACGTCCTGACTTTC.

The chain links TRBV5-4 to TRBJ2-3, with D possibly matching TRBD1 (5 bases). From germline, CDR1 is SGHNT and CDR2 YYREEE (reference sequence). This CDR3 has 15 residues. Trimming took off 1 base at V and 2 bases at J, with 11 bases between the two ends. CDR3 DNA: TGTGCCAGCAGCTTGTCCTGGGGCCCCACAGATACGCAGTATTTT. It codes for CASSLSWGPTDTQYF.

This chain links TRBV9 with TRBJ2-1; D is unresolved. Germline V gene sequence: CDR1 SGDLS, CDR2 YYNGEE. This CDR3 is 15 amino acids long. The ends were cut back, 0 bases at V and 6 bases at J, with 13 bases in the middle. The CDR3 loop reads CASSVEGLQVNEQFF. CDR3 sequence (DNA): TGTGCCAGCAGCGTAGAAGGATTACAAGTCAATGAGCAGTTCTTC. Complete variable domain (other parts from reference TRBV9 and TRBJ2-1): DSGVTQTPKHLITATGQRVTLRCSPRSGDLSVYWYQQSLDQGLQFLIQYYNGEERAKGNILERFSAQQFPDLHSELNLSSLELGDSALYFCASSVEGLQVNEQFFGPGTRLTVL.

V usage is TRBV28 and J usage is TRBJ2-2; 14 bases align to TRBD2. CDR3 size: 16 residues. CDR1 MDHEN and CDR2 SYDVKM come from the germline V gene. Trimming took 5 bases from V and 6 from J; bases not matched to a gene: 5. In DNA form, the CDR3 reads TGTGCCAGCAGTATGACTAGCGGGAGGGCCGCCGGGGAGCTGTTTTTT. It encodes CASSMTSGRAAGELFF. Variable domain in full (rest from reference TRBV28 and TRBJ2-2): DVKVTQSSRYLVKRTGEKVFLECVQDMDHENMFWYRQDPGLGLRLIYFSYDVKMKEKGDIPEGYSVSREKKERFSLILESASTNQTSMYLCASSMTSGRAAGELFFGEGSRLTVL.

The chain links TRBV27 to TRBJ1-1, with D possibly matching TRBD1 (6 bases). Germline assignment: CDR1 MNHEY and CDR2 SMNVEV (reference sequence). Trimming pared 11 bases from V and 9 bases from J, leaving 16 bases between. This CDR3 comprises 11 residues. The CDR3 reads CAASEGGQAFF. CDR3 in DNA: TGTGCCGCATCCGAAGGGGGGCAAGCTTTCTTT.

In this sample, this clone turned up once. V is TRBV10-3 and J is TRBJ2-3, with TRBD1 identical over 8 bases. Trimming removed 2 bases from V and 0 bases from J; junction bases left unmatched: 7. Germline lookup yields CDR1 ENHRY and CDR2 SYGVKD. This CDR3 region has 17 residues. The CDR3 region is CAISEGTGGRSTDTQYF. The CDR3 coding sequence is TGTGCCATCAGTGAGGGAACAGGGGGGAGGAGCACAGATACGCAGTATTTT.

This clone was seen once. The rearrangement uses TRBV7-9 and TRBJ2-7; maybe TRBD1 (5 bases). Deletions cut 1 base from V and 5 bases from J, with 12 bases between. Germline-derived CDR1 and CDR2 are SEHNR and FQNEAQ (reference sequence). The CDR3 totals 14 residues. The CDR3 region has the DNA TGTGCCAGCAGCTTAGGGGGCGGCGTGGACGAGCAGTACTTC. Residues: CASSLGGGVDEQYF.